This T cell receptor (beta chain) was captured by sequencing in a study of CD8+ T cells in alopecia areata. Study-level results: More clonal than normal scalp was lesional scalp, particularly alopecia totalis/universalis.

Following extraction, RNA underwent reverse transcription to cDNA, which served as the sequencing template. The method was immunoSEQ multiplex PCR; TCRdb's version includes in-frame clones alone and lacks a portion of them. The table has 93,000 or so clones, roughly half seen once. This clone was found a few times. Its antigen is still unknown. The source of this sequence is a human donor in good health. The sample taken for sequencing was CD4+ T cells sorted from blood.

The CDR3 DNA reads TGTGCCAGCAGCTTAGACCGGACCCGAAGCGGCTATGGCTACACCTTC. Translation gives CASSLDRTRSGYGYTF. V and J are TRBV7-9 and TRBJ1-2; D unclear. The CDR3 totals 16 residues. Germline V gene sequence: CDR1 SEHNR, CDR2 FQNEAQ (reference sequence). The V gene lost 1 base and the J gene lost 4 bases, with 16 bases spanning the gap.